This T cell receptor beta chain was identified in a study of shared clonotypes between healthy human individuals. Overall study findings and caveats: The study drew on few donors, limiting represented genetic and exposure-history diversity.

Germline V lookup: CDR1 SGHNT, CDR2 YYREEE (reference sequence). CDR3 length: 13 amino acids. V dropped 5 bases and J dropped 0 bases, with 3 bases sitting between them. The donor cohort consisted entirely of Caucasian adults residing in Nashville, Tennessee. This clone has more than one count but fewer than ten. Antigen unknown. Deep-level running was used for the assay. Profiled with immunoSEQ multiplex PCR; TCRdb holds only in-frame clones, not every one. The table includes some 1 million clones, more than 60% detected once. The chain combines TRBV5-4 with TRBJ2-6; D is uncertain. The clonotype comes from a man aged 18 to 30 in good health. What was sequenced was memory CD4+ T cells sorted from blood. Subset of the sample: CD45RA-negative fraction. The CDR3 coding sequence is TGTGCCAGCAGGCTCTCTGGGGCCAACGTCCTGACTTTC. This codes for CASRLSGANVLTF.